This TCR beta chain was captured by sequencing in a study of blood T cell repertoires in COVID-19. Overall study: From T cells, B-cell-depleted T cells, or PBMCs came the material, which was cDNA or gDNA.

The sample holds many counts of this clone. There are 15 residues in the CDR3. V dropped 5 bases and J dropped 6 bases, with 17 bases sitting between them. Germline lookup yields CDR1 MNHEY and CDR2 SMNVEV (reference sequence). As originally analysed: Amplification of reference gene primers provided the estimated nucleated cell counts. The repertoire was sequenced with immunoSEQ multiplex PCR; TCRdb's copy has only in-frame clones and lacks some. V, J and clone size were drawn from that table, and D and trimming were deduced from the DNA. The data hold about 210,000 clones, with 80% to 90% observed a single time.

Sequenced sample: peripheral blood. This chain uses TRBV27 with TRBJ1-5, with D hard to call. The clonotype originates from a man in his fifties or sixties with active or convalescent COVID-19. The CDR3 reads CASSLRRTSSQPQHF. The CDR3 DNA reads TGTGCCAGCAGTCTAAGGCGAACTAGTTCTCAGCCCCAGCATTTT.